The 25 T cell receptor beta chains reported below all come from one sample, sequenced in a study of blood T cell repertoires in COVID-19. Clones were sequenced by immunoSEQ multiplex PCR, and TCRdb holds only the in-frame ones, with some missing. The table has under 450,000 clones, 81% seen once; the top ten hold roughly 1.2%. The sample comprised peripheral blood. The receptors derive from a human donor with acute or convalescent COVID-19. The donor label of this sample is uncertain.

On this clone: The sample has other DNA sequences that encode this CDR3 too. The V gene is TRBV9, the J gene TRBJ1-1; maybe TRBD1 (5 bases). CDR1 is SGDLS, CDR2 YYNGEE, per germline. The CDR3 is 15 residues long. Between the trimmed V and J ends, which lost 2 bases and 5 bases, there was a span of 16 bases. CDR3 DNA sequence: TGTGCCAGCAGCGTGGGGGGGACTAAGAGGACTGAAGCTTTCTTT. Translation: CASSVGGTKRTEAFF.

This chain links TRBV18 with TRBJ1-2; 8 nucleotides line up with TRBD1. The CDR3 totals 18 residues. Germline loops: CDR1 KGHSH, CDR2 LQKENI. After removal of 2 bases from V and 4 bases from J, the junction contained 15 bases not matched to a gene. The CDR3 region is CASSPAEAGGTRGYGYTF. DNA for the CDR3: TGTGCCAGCTCACCAGCTGAGGCAGGGGGCACGAGAGGCTATGGCTACACCTTC.

The chain recombines TRBV7-7 with TRBJ1-1; D is possibly TRBD1 (6 bases). Per the germline V gene, CDR1 is SSHAT and CDR2 is FNYEAQ (reference sequence). V lost 1 base, J lost 4 bases, and 7 bases lay in between. The CDR3 runs 13 residues. Here the CDR3 DNA reads TGTGCCAGCAGCTTAGGAGGGGGCACTGAAGCTTTCTTT. This sequence encodes CASSLGGGTEAFF.

V and J are TRBV5-1 and TRBJ2-1; possible D gene TRBD1, 6 bases. Trimming stripped 6 bases from V and 3 bases from J, with 19 bases between. The CDR3 loop spans 16 amino acids. Germline V CDR1 and CDR2: SGHRS, YFSETQ. The DNA for the CDR3 is TGCGCCAGCACCGTCCCAGGGGACCCTTTCTACAATGAGCAGTTCTTC. This translates into CASTVPGDPFYNEQFF.

The genes are TRBV6-6 and TRBJ2-5; possible D gene TRBD2, 6 bases. This CDR3 is built from 14 residues. Germline CDR1 reads MNHNY; CDR2 reads SVGAGI (reference sequence). Between the trimmed V and J ends, which lost 6 bases and 2 bases, there was a span of 13 bases. CDR3 in DNA: TGTGCCAGCAGGGCCCCCGGGGGTCAAGAGACCCAGTACTTC. Translating it yields CASRAPGGQETQYF.

J is TRBJ1-3 and V is TRBV6-5, with unresolved D. The CDR3 loop spans 14 amino acids. Per the germline V gene, CDR1 is MNHEY and CDR2 is SVGAGI. The ends were cut back, 4 bases at V and 6 bases at J, with 13 bases in the middle. CDR3 coding DNA: TGTGCCAGCAGTTGGGCGCTCGCTGAAAACACCATATATTTT. Translation gives CASSWALAENTIYF.

J is TRBJ2-5 and V is TRBV3-1 (or the pseudogene TRBV3-2); D is perhaps TRBD2 (6 bases). The germline V gene has CDR1 LGHDT and CDR2 YNNKEL (reference sequence). V was shortened by 4 bases and J by 7 bases, with 16 bases between the two germline ends. The CDR3 length is 14 residues. CDR3 bases: TGTGCCAGCAGCCCCAATCGGGGGTTCGGGACCCAGTACTTC. Amino acids: CASSPNRGFGTQYF.

This sequence joins TRBV19 and TRBJ1-2; no clear D gene. CDR1 is LNHDA and CDR2 is SQIVND in the germline V gene (reference sequence). The CDR3 spans 12 residues. Between the trimmed V and J ends, which lost 5 bases and 6 bases, there was a span of 10 bases. The CDR3 spells CASSLGVNGYTF. The CDR3 bases are TGTGCCAGTAGTCTGGGCGTTAATGGCTACACCTTC.

This clone appeared once. The chain links TRBV2 to TRBJ1-1; possible D gene TRBD1, 6 bases. The CDR3 has 14 amino acids. The germline V gene has CDR1 SNHLY and CDR2 FYNNEI. Trimming took off 6 bases at V and 2 bases at J, with 13 bases between the two ends. The chain's CDR3 is CASSLQGSNTEAFF. The CDR3 nucleotides are TGTGCCAGCAGCTTACAGGGATCTAACACTGAAGCTTTCTTT.

V usage is TRBV7-9 and J usage is TRBJ1-1; 8 positions agree with TRBD1. CDR3 size: 14 residues. Unmatched junction bases numbered 9, after V lost 6 bases and J lost 6 bases. The germline V gene encodes CDR1 SEHNR and CDR2 FQNEAQ (reference sequence). CDR3 loop: CASSPTGVFAEAFF. CDR3 in DNA: TGTGCCAGCAGTCCGACAGGGGTTTTTGCTGAAGCTTTCTTT. Drawing the rest from reference TRBV7-9 and TRBJ1-1, the complete variable domain is DTGVSQNPRHKITKRGQNVTFRCDPISEHNRLYWYRQTLGQGPEFLTYFQNEAQLEKSRLLSDRFSAERPKGSFSTLEIQRTEQGDSAMYLCASSPTGVFAEAFFGQGTRLTVV.

V is TRBV29-1 and J is TRBJ2-1, with 14 nucleotides matching TRBD2. The CDR3 contains 16 residues. Germline CDR1 is SQVTM and CDR2 is ANQGSEA. V shed 3 bases, J shed 7 bases, and the junction held 8 bases outside the gene matches. The DNA for the CDR3 is TGCAGCGTTGATAAACGACTAGCGGGGGGGCTTAATGAGCAGTTCTTC. Its translation: CSVDKRLAGGLNEQFF.

The chain employs TRBV29-1 and TRBJ1-2, with 7 nucleotides matching TRBD1. The CDR3 has 15 amino acids. With V trimmed by 2 bases and J by 2 bases, 8 bases remained unmatched. Germline V CDR1 and CDR2: SQVTM, ANQGSEA. The DNA of the CDR3 is TGCAGCGTTGAAAAAGTAGCAGGGGGGAACTATGGCTACACCTTC. As protein: CSVEKVAGGNYGYTF.

This clone was seen a single time. This chain uses TRBV18 with TRBJ2-3, with D possibly TRBD1 on 6 matching bases. CDR1 is KGHSH, CDR2 LQKENI, per germline. Trimming took off 1 base at V and 5 bases at J, with 16 bases between the two ends. CDR3 length: 16 residues. The CDR3 loop is CASSPRGQSSRDTQYF. CDR3 nucleotides: TGTGCCAGCTCACCACGCGGACAGAGCTCTAGAGATACGCAGTATTTT.

The chain links TRBV5-1 to TRBJ2-3; weak D call: TRBD1 (6 bases). Germline V gene lookup returns CDR1 SGHRS and CDR2 YFSETQ. The CDR3 contains 15 residues. Trimming left V 0 bases short and J 3 bases short, with 11 bases between. This CDR3 is CASSLAGAETDTQYF. For the CDR3, the DNA is TGCGCCAGCAGCTTGGCAGGGGCGGAAACAGATACGCAGTATTTT. Looking up the rest from reference TRBV5-1 and TRBJ2-3 gives the full variable domain: KAGVTQTPRYLIKTRGQQVTLSCSPISGHRSVSWYQQTPGQGLQFLFEYFSETQRNKGNFPGRFSGRQFSNSRSEMNVSTLELGDSALYLCASSLAGAETDTQYFGPGTRLTVL.

The sample holds one count of this clone. The V and J genes are TRBV27 and TRBJ2-7; 8 bases align to TRBD1. Germline V gene sequence: CDR1 MNHEY, CDR2 SMNVEV (reference sequence). This CDR3 is 14 amino acids long. Trimming took 6 bases from V and 2 from J; bases not matched to a gene: 6. CDR3 sequence: CASRLTGDTYEQYF. DNA of the CDR3: TGTGCCAGCAGACTGACAGGGGACACCTACGAGCAGTACTTC.

The chain is built from TRBV7-9 and TRBJ2-1; 9 bases are a match to TRBD2. Trimming cost V 4 bases and J 8 bases; bases outside gene matches: 12. The CDR3 is made up of 16 amino acids. Germline V gene data show CDR1 as SEHNR and CDR2 as FQNEAQ (reference sequence). The CDR3 sequence is CASSSSGTSSGDEQFF. The CDR3 bases are TGTGCCAGCAGCTCCTCCGGGACTAGCTCGGGTGATGAGCAGTTCTTC.

The chain couples TRBV19 to TRBJ2-7; D perhaps matches TRBD1 (6 bases). The germline V gene encodes CDR1 LNHDA and CDR2 SQIVND (reference sequence). CDR3 length equals 14 residues. The ends were cut back, 4 bases at V and 4 bases at J, with 14 bases in the middle. The DNA for the CDR3 is TGTGCCAGTAGTAACAGGGCGGAATCATACGAGCAGTACTTC. It is translated as CASSNRAESYEQYF. Using reference TRBV19 and TRBJ2-7 for the parts outside the CDR3, the full variable domain is DGGITQSPKYLFRKEGQNVTLSCEQNLNHDAMYWYRQDPGQGLRLIYYSQIVNDFQKGDIAEGYSVSREKKESFPLTVTSAQKNPTAFYLCASSNRAESYEQYFGPGTRLTVT.

The J gene is TRBJ2-4, the V gene TRBV9; 7 positions agree with TRBD2. Per the germline V gene, CDR1 is SGDLS and CDR2 is YYNGEE. The trim removed 3 bases at V and 3 bases at J, leaving 9 bases unmatched. The CDR3 loop spans 16 amino acids. The CDR3 spells CASSASVGGVKNIQYF. In DNA form, the CDR3 reads TGTGCCAGCAGCGCCAGCGTGGGGGGGGTCAAAAACATTCAGTACTTC.

The chain employs TRBV5-1 and TRBJ2-3; D perhaps matches TRBD1 (6 bases). The germline V gene has CDR1 SGHRS and CDR2 YFSETQ. CDR3 length: 13 amino acids. The V end was cut by 7 bases, the J end by 3 bases, with 12 bases between. The DNA of the CDR3 is TGCGCCAGCCACAGGGATGTTACAGATACGCAGTATTTT. Translation gives CASHRDVTDTQYF.

This clone has more than one count but fewer than ten. V and J are TRBV5-4 and TRBJ2-1; D is possibly TRBD2 (5 bases). The germline V and J ends were trimmed by 2 bases and 1 base, with 10 bases remaining between them. CDR3 length: 15 residues. The germline gives CDR1 SGHNT, CDR2 YYREEE (reference sequence). The CDR3 spells CASSFDYTSYNEQFF. The CDR3 DNA sequence: TGTGCCAGCAGCTTCGACTACACTTCCTACAATGAGCAGTTCTTC.

This chain uses TRBV3-1 (or the pseudogene TRBV3-2) with TRBJ1-1; D ambiguous. The CDR3 contains 14 residues. Trimming took off 0 bases at V and 5 bases at J, with 10 bases between the two ends. CDR1 LGHDT and CDR2 YNNKEL come from the germline V gene (reference sequence). The CDR3 sequence: CASSQEGRSTEAFF. The CDR3 nucleotides are TGTGCCAGCAGCCAAGAGGGCAGATCAACTGAAGCTTTCTTT.

This clone was seen a single time. The gene calls are TRBV29-1 and TRBJ1-1; D gene ambiguous. Germline values: CDR1 SQVTM, CDR2 ANQGSEA. There are 13 residues in the CDR3. Trimming took off 6 bases at V and 3 bases at J, with 14 bases between the two ends. The CDR3 DNA is TGCAGCGTCTGCCGGGAATGGGACACTGAAGCTTTCTTT. The encoded protein is CSVCREWDTEAFF.

The gene calls are TRBV2 and TRBJ2-2; D possibly corresponds to TRBD1 (6 bases). V was clipped by 7 bases and J by 3 bases, with 15 bases between them. This CDR3 contains 15 residues. Germline V CDR1 and CDR2: SNHLY, FYNNEI. The CDR3 sequence: CASTTDRRDTGELFF. Here the CDR3 DNA reads TGTGCCAGCACCACCGACAGGAGAGACACCGGGGAGCTGTTTTTT.

The chain has TRBV2 and TRBJ2-1; perhaps TRBD1 as D (5 bases). V was clipped by 6 bases and J by 9 bases, with 15 bases between them. Germline CDR1 and CDR2: SNHLY and FYNNEI. The CDR3 consists of 13 residues. The CDR3 spells CASRLETVSEQFF. CDR3 nucleotides: TGTGCCAGCAGACTCGAGACAGTGAGTGAGCAGTTCTTC.

The chain uses TRBV25-1 and TRBJ1-2, with TRBD1 matching 9 bases. This CDR3 has 14 residues. The V gene's germline CDR1 is MGHDK and CDR2 SYGVNS. With V trimmed by 5 bases and J by 7 bases, 8 bases remained unmatched. CDR3 in amino acids: CASSPDRGRGGYTF. CDR3 coding DNA: TGTGCCAGCAGTCCGGACAGGGGTCGGGGTGGCTACACCTTC.